These T cell receptor beta chains were read from a single sample in a study of blood T cell repertoires in COVID-19. Data came from immunoSEQ multiplex PCR; TCRdb stores just in-frame clones and leaves some out. The sample includes 40,000 to 60,000 clones, around 85% of them seen just once. Sequenced input: peripheral blood. The source of these receptors is a man between 50 and 59 years old with active COVID-19. The conserved cysteine and the conserved F or W are not part of the CDR3 here. Fields, in order: D gene, V gene, CDR3 length, CDR3 protein. D genes are given only for firm matches.

. TRBV27 13 ASSPGHRTNYGYT
. TRBV25-1 12 ASTPHDGFYGYT
. TRBV6-2/TRBV6-3 12 ASSYLAGDNEQF
. TRBV5-4 11 ASSPESFNEQF
TRBD1 TRBV2 12 ASSSDRGNSPLH
TRBD1 TRBV10-3 12 AITGGLTTDTQY
TRBD1 TRBV6-5 13 ASSYSGGQGYEQY
TRBD1 TRBV7-2 13 ASSPPGGGGNTIY
. TRBV4-1 12 ASSHRQAIYEQY
. TRBV25-1 12 ASTDGGLRVTQY
. TRBV4-1 12 ASSQVGRTYEQY
. TRBV28 12 ASSAGQSRQPQH
. TRBV28 12 ASSLTGLNTEAF
TRBD1 TRBV18 13 ASSRDSSGANVLT
TRBD1 TRBV7-6 14 ASSLGQGSSGNTIY
TRBD1 TRBV7-2 14 ASSGWDRFSSDEQY
. TRBV10-1 11 ASSDGQNTEAF
TRBD1 TRBV4-1 12 ASSPGQGADGYT
TRBD1 TRBV7-8 13 ASSLTGTAKETQY
. TRBV18 13 ASSPRQGSSYEQY
TRBD1 TRBV12-5 14 ASGLVPGTGGYEQY
TRBD2 TRBV4-2 15 ASSQDGLAGGQETQY
. TRBV7-6 11 ASSLFEGQPQH
TRBD1 TRBV6-6 15 ASSLYLQGAVQETQY
. TRBV21-1 17 ASSKSRGRLGEANEKLF
. TRBV19 9 ASSMYGGHT
. TRBV19 12 ASSIGTGTYEQY
TRBD1 TRBV28 12 ASSRTGDNEKLF
. TRBV7-9 11 ASSQDSNTEAF
. TRBV6-5 13 ASSSGRRSSDTQY
. TRBV10-3 13 AISESQGGSYEQY
. TRBV29-1 11 SAGGGGPGGYT
. TRBV15 11 ATSRGGDTEAF
TRBD2 TRBV25-1 12 ASSDTSDAGELF
. TRBV28 17 ASRPPFILSDRKYNEQF
. TRBV6-5 11 ASRDPGLRGYT
. TRBV28 13 ASRPGVIGNQPQH
TRBD1 TRBV9 15 ASSARDRGTELYGYT
. TRBV25-1 12 ASSQRGGSTEAF
. TRBV6-5 11 ASTEVPPYEQY
TRBD1 TRBV7-2 13 ASSPRGQGGWEQY
TRBD1 TRBV9 13 ASSVGGTGEYEQY
. TRBV5-4 14 ASSFGGARDTGELF
. TRBV7-9 14 ASSLGGGLRGEKLF
TRBD1 TRBV12-3/TRBV12-4 11 ASTGTGFYGYT
. TRBV4-3 12 ASSQGGTYNEQF
. TRBV6-5 11 ASSSVLGHGYT
. TRBV2 12 ASSEPHRVDEQY
. TRBV28 11 AISYRTSSGLF
. TRBV6-2/TRBV6-3 13 ASTPHDSGANVLT
. TRBV24-1 13 ATSDRTARGYGYT
TRBD2 TRBV6-5 12 ASRRLAGVDTQY
TRBD2 TRBV27 11 ARNFAGEDTQY